The text below deals with one TCR beta chain. In this sample, this clonotype turned up once. This receptor's antigen is unknown. No much larger clone is present one base from it, and per-base qualities are unavailable. On its own, one read is weak support. The study deep-sequenced TCR repertoires of sorted CD4+ and CD8+ blood T cells from severe aplastic anemia patients and healthy subjects. Ficoll-Paque density gradient centrifugation was used to isolate peripheral blood mononuclear cells. Before DNA was extracted, CD4+ and CD8+ T cells were sorted using either FACS or magnetic beads. The data were obtained in a study of CD8+CD57+ T cells in acquired aplastic anemia (dated 2018 in TCRdb). About the full investigation: On average, sorted CD4+ and CD8+ cells yielded 3 to 4 ug of extracted DNA, with a range of roughly 0.18 to 30 ug. An average of approximately 10 million reads for CD4+ cells and 11 million to 13 million reads for CD8+ cells was obtained from healthy donor samples. The study at large found these results: Although twenty-nine CD8+ CDR3 sequences were shared by patients and controls, these sequences appeared highly expressed in patients and within the immunodominant clones of patients. Patients and healthy controls showed no significant difference in CD8+ Simpson's diversity (P=0.060).

From a lookup of the germline V gene (reference sequence), CDR1 and CDR2 are LNHDA and SQIVND. Counted from cysteine to phenylalanine, this CDR3 has 14 amino acids. Only CDR3 DNA remains: 42 bases, in frame from the first base. The junction shows trimming of 4 bases on V and 5 bases on J, and the gene matches do not reach 3 bases of it. Genomic DNA served as template for TCR beta VDJ combination and CDR3 sequence profiling. An Illumina HiSeq 2000 was used for TCR repertoire sequencing. In the authors' own workflow: TRBV/TRBJ rearrangement plots, CDR3 size and DJ length profiles, and Simpson's diversity index were used to assess repertoires. The most abundant DNA sequence in the deep sequencing data was defined as the immunodominant clone. CDR3 amino acid sequences were checked for sharing between subjects and were compared against published repertoires and the VDJdb database. TCRdb's own reprocessing of the public reads used fastp at Q25 and MiXCR and kept productive beta chains. Duplicate CDR3 protein sequences are folded into a single record with the most common DNA and genes. In this record, the V and J calls reflect TCRdb's handling and not the investigators' own analysis. This sample lists some 170,000 distinct CDR3 sequences; around 45% were detected once. 0.85% to 1.3% of the sample rests with the top ten.

This sequence was found in a human donor in good health. What was sequenced was sorted CD4+, CD8+, or CD8+CD57+ T cells (not recorded which) from PBMCs. The V and J genes are TRBV19 and TRBJ2-1, with 9 bases matching TRBD2. The CDR3 here reads CASSRLAENNEQFF. The nucleotide sequence is given as TGTGCCAGTAGTAGACTAGCGGAGAACAATGAGCAGTTCTTC.